Each of the 28 T cell receptor beta chains below was sequenced from the same sample in a study of cytomegalovirus exposure and HLA in healthy donors. The data were produced by immunoSEQ multiplex PCR, yet TCRdb's version contains in-frame clones alone and is incomplete. The sample records tens of thousands of clones, over 85% being singletons. Source material: PBMCs. The receptors derive from a man aged 18 to 35 in good health and CMV-seronegative.

The V and J genes are TRBV11-3 and TRBJ2-3; 10 bases agree with TRBD2. Unmatched junction bases numbered 3, after V lost 2 bases and J lost 4 bases. Germline CDR1 SGHNT, CDR2 YENEEA. CDR3 size: 15 residues. The CDR3 DNA reads as TGTGCCAGCAGCTTACTAGCGGGAGCAGCAGATACGCAGTATTTT. Its protein product is CASSLLAGAADTQYF.

The CDR3 here is CASSLAGVYGYTF. CDR3 coding DNA: TGCGCCAGCAGCTTGGCAGGGGTCTATGGCTACACCTTC. The genes are TRBV5-1 and TRBJ1-2; maybe TRBD1 (6 bases). In germline, CDR1 is SGHRS, CDR2 YFSETQ. With 0 bases removed from V and 4 bases from J, the gap between germline ends came to 7 bases. This CDR3 has 13 amino acids. Drawing the rest from reference TRBV5-1 and TRBJ1-2, the complete variable domain is KAGVTQTPRYLIKTRGQQVTLSCSPISGHRSVSWYQQTPGQGLQFLFEYFSETQRNKGNFPGRFSGRQFSNSRSEMNVSTLELGDSALYLCASSLAGVYGYTFGSGTRLTVV.

The CDR3 protein is CAISESNEQPQHF. CDR3 DNA sequence: TGTGCCATCAGTGAGTCTAACGAGCAGCCCCAGCATTTT. This chain connects TRBV10-3 to TRBJ1-5; no reliable D call. Germline V gene data show CDR1 as ENHRY and CDR2 as SYGVKD. V lost 0 bases and J lost 7, with 7 bases in between. The CDR3 sequence is 13 residues long.

V gene TRBV4-3 combines with J gene TRBJ2-2; unclear D gene. Germline lookup yields CDR1 LGHNA and CDR2 YSLEER. The CDR3 contains 15 residues. V gave up 3 bases and J gave up 4 bases, with 12 bases separating them. CDR3 residues: CASSQGLSLTGELFF. The CDR3, as DNA: TGCGCCAGCAGCCAGGGCCTGTCCCTCACCGGGGAGCTGTTTTTT.

The J gene is TRBJ2-3, the V gene TRBV4-1; 7 bases agree with TRBD1. V shed 3 bases, J shed 1 base, and the junction held 7 bases outside the gene matches. Germline-derived CDR1 and CDR2 are MGHRA and YSYEKL. CDR3 length: 16 amino acids. The chain's CDR3 is CASSHSGGKGTDTQYF. In DNA form, the CDR3 reads TGCGCCAGCAGCCATTCAGGGGGTAAGGGCACAGATACGCAGTATTTT.

This rearrangement joins TRBV7-6 to TRBJ2-1; maybe TRBD2 (6 bases). The CDR3 runs 15 residues. Trimming took 5 bases from V and 0 from J, leaving 11 bases between them. Germline V gene data show CDR1 as SGHVS and CDR2 as FNYEAQ. For the CDR3, the DNA is TGTGCCAGCAGCCCTAGCGCGAGCTCCTACAATGAGCAGTTCTTC. Protein product: CASSPSASSYNEQFF.

This clone has only one observation. The J gene is TRBJ2-3, the V gene TRBV13; D perhaps matches TRBD1 (5 bases). The CDR3 length is 16 residues. The V gene lost 5 bases and the J gene lost 5 bases, with 20 bases spanning the gap. The germline gives CDR1 PRHDT, CDR2 FYEKMQ (reference sequence). The CDR3 DNA sequence: TGTGCCAGCAGCCTAAGGGGCAATCCCTGGAGAGATACGCAGTATTTT. This codes for CASSLRGNPWRDTQYF.

The chain has TRBV5-6 and TRBJ2-7, with D perhaps matching TRBD2 (5 bases). The CDR3 covers 14 residues. CDR1 and CDR2 (germline): SGHDT, YYEEEE. The V gene lost 0 bases and the J gene lost 4 bases, with 11 bases spanning the gap. For the CDR3, the DNA is TGTGCCAGCAGCTTGGAGGGCGGGCCTTACGAGCAGTACTTC. This encodes CASSLEGGPYEQYF.

V is TRBV6-5 and J is TRBJ2-1, with 11 bases aligning to TRBD2. This CDR3 is built from 15 residues. V shed 5 bases and J 4 bases; nucleotides not matched to a gene: 4. Per the germline V gene, CDR1 is MNHEY and CDR2 is SVGAGI. CDR3 bases: TGTGCCAGCAGTGGGTTAGCGGGAGGGTACAATGAGCAGTTCTTC. It translates to CASSGLAGGYNEQFF.

This clone showed up just once. Relative to the germline gene, one junction end is altered; a read error may explain this. V usage is TRBV19 and J usage is TRBJ2-1; 9 nucleotides line up with TRBD2. Germline lookup yields CDR1 LNHDA and CDR2 SQIVND (reference sequence). CDR3 length equals 15 residues. The CDR3 sequence: CASRIAGAGNNEQFF. CDR3 sequence (DNA): TGTGCCAGTAGAATAGCGGGAGCGGGTAACAATGAGCAGTTCTTC.

The chain uses TRBV5-6 and TRBJ2-3, with TRBD2 matching over 11 bases. Germline CDR1 and CDR2: SGHDT and YYEEEE. Trimming cost V 4 bases and J 2 bases; bases outside gene matches: 9. The CDR3 spans 17 residues. CDR3 nucleotides: TGTGCCAGCAGCCCACTTGGGACTAGCGGTTACACAGATACGCAGTATTTT. Amino acid sequence: CASSPLGTSGYTDTQYF.

The chain joins TRBV5-1 to TRBJ2-5; TRBD1 matches 11 bases. V was pared by 7 bases and J by 4 bases, with 6 bases of the junction left unmatched. The CDR3 has 14 residues. The germline CDR1 and CDR2 sequences are SGHRS and YFSETQ. The CDR3 loop is CASGGGQGAETQYF. CDR3 nucleotides: TGCGCCAGCGGGGGAGGACAGGGGGCAGAGACCCAGTACTTC. Variable domain in full (rest from reference TRBV5-1 and TRBJ2-5): KAGVTQTPRYLIKTRGQQVTLSCSPISGHRSVSWYQQTPGQGLQFLFEYFSETQRNKGNFPGRFSGRQFSNSRSEMNVSTLELGDSALYLCASGGGQGAETQYFGPGTRLLVL.

This clone was observed a single time. This chain links TRBV9 with TRBJ2-2; the D gene is possibly TRBD2 (6 bases). Per germline, CDR1 SGDLS and CDR2 YYNGEE. CDR3 length: 15 amino acids. Trimming took 0 bases from V and 7 from J, leaving 13 bases between them. CDR3 sequence: CASSVGGTPYGELFF. DNA of the CDR3: TGTGCCAGCAGCGTAGGCGGGACTCCATACGGGGAGCTGTTTTTT.

This rearrangement joins TRBV7-2 to TRBJ2-2; tentatively, D is TRBD1 (6 bases). Germline V lookup: CDR1 SGHTA, CDR2 FQGNSA. The CDR3 covers 14 residues. The ends were cut back, 3 bases at V and 6 bases at J, with 11 bases in the middle. CDR3 residues: CASSFGQLSGELFF. CDR3 in DNA: TGTGCCAGCAGCTTCGGACAGCTCTCCGGGGAGCTGTTTTTT.

The chain combines TRBV21-1 with TRBJ2-7; the D segment call TRBD2 is taken from the table without a DNA check. TRBV21-1 is a documented pseudogene. The CDR3 has 16 residues. The CDR3 loop is CASSRRKEGLPYEQYF. The CDR3 DNA is TGTGCCAGCAGCCGACGGAAAGAGGGATTACCCTACGAGCAGTACTTC.

The chain uses TRBV7-9 and TRBJ1-2, with D unresolved. CDR1 is SEHNR, CDR2 FQNEAQ, per germline (reference sequence). V was trimmed by 1 base and J by 14 bases, leaving 11 bases between them. The CDR3 runs 11 residues. The CDR3 DNA reads TGTGCCAGCAGCTTAGATCGGAGTACAACCTTC. Protein sequence: CASSLDRSTTF.

The J gene is TRBJ2-1, the V gene TRBV18; D gene unclear. This CDR3 spans 13 amino acids. V lost 3 bases and J 9 bases, leaving 12 bases between the germline ends. Per germline, CDR1 KGHSH and CDR2 LQKENI. Written as DNA, the CDR3 is TGTGCCAGCTCACCTCTTCGAACAGCTGAGCAGTTCTTC. It is translated as CASSPLRTAEQFF.

This chain uses TRBV28 with TRBJ1-5, with D possibly matching TRBD1 (5 bases). From germline, CDR1 is MDHEN and CDR2 SYDVKM. Trimming cost V 5 bases and J 4 bases, with 12 bases left between them. This CDR3 is 14 amino acids long. The CDR3 sequence: CASSPPGENQPQHF. The CDR3 region has the DNA TGTGCCAGCAGTCCCCCGGGGGAGAATCAGCCCCAGCATTTT.

This chain uses TRBV28 with TRBJ2-7; 9 bases align to TRBD2. CDR3 length equals 15 residues. The V gene's germline CDR1 is MDHEN and CDR2 SYDVKM. V gave up 5 bases and J gave up 3 bases; unmatched junction bases: 8. Written as DNA, the CDR3 is TGTGCCAGCAGTAAAGGAGCGGGGGGATACTACGAGCAGTACTTC. Its translation: CASSKGAGGYYEQYF. The full variable domain, completed using reference TRBV28 and TRBJ2-7, is DVKVTQSSRYLVKRTGEKVFLECVQDMDHENMFWYRQDPGLGLRLIYFSYDVKMKEKGDIPEGYSVSREKKERFSLILESASTNQTSMYLCASSKGAGGYYEQYFGPGTRLTVT.

This chain connects TRBV6-1 to TRBJ1-1; D uncertain. The CDR3 contains 12 residues. Trimming pared 6 bases from V and 4 bases from J, leaving 9 bases between. Germline loops: CDR1 MNHNS, CDR2 SASEGT. The CDR3 loop is CASSLYGTEAFF. The CDR3 DNA sequence: TGTGCCAGCAGCCTCTATGGCACTGAAGCTTTCTTT.

The rearrangement joins TRBV4-3 to TRBJ2-3; 12 positions match TRBD2. The germline CDR1 and CDR2 sequences are LGHNA and YSLEER. The CDR3 runs 17 residues. Trimming took 1 base from V and 2 from J; bases not matched to a gene: 4. Here the CDR3 reads CASSQGLAGGPTDTQYF. The DNA for the CDR3 is TGCGCCAGCAGCCAAGGGCTAGCGGGAGGGCCCACAGATACGCAGTATTTT.

V is TRBV4-1 and J is TRBJ1-2, with no clear D. Germline CDR1 reads MGHRA; CDR2 reads YSYEKL. The V and J ends lost 1 base and 8 bases respectively, with 11 bases between them. There are 13 residues in the CDR3. CDR3 sequence (DNA): TGCGCCAGCAGCCAAGCTGACGGCGGCGGCTACACCTTC. Translated: CASSQADGGGYTF.

About this clone itself: An end of the junction differs from the germline gene, which may be a read error. This rearrangement joins TRBV5-6 to TRBJ2-7; 8 nucleotides agree with TRBD1. The germline CDR1 and CDR2 sequences are SGHDT and YYEEEE. This CDR3 has 12 residues. The CDR3 coding sequence is TGTGCCAGCAGCATAAAAACCGGGACAGGTTCCTTC. It codes for CASSIKTGTGSF.

This chain joins TRBV7-9 and TRBJ2-6; D not certain. The CDR3 totals 14 residues. Germline lookup yields CDR1 SEHNR and CDR2 FQNEAQ (reference sequence). The ends were cut back, 6 bases at V and 0 bases at J, with 6 bases in the middle. CDR3 loop: CASSKSSGANVLTF. CDR3 nucleotide sequence: TGTGCCAGCAGTAAGAGCTCTGGGGCCAACGTCCTGACTTTC.

This chain joins TRBV5-1 and TRBJ1-1, with D possibly matching TRBD1 (5 bases). The V and J ends lost 4 bases and 6 bases respectively, with 19 bases between them. The CDR3 consists of 15 residues. Germline loops: CDR1 SGHRS, CDR2 YFSETQ. In nucleotides, the CDR3 is TGCGCCAGCAGCGGGGCGCGGGGCAAAAACGCTGAAGCTTTCTTT. Its translation is CASSGARGKNAEAFF.

V gene TRBV11-3 combines with J gene TRBJ2-1, with D possibly being TRBD2 (6 bases). V shed 3 bases and J shed 0 bases, with 9 bases lying between them. Per germline, CDR1 SGHNT and CDR2 YENEEA. This CDR3 comprises 15 residues. The CDR3 nucleotides are TGTGCCAGCAGCTTGATCGGGAGCTCCTACAATGAGCAGTTCTTC. Translated, it gives CASSLIGSSYNEQFF.

V and J are TRBV13 and TRBJ2-1; 13 bases align to TRBD2. Germline V gene lookup returns CDR1 PRHDT and CDR2 FYEKMQ (reference sequence). Trimming cost V 6 bases and J 7 bases; bases outside gene matches: 3. The CDR3 covers 14 residues. The chain's CDR3 is CASSRLAGGNEQFF. CDR3 in DNA: TGTGCCAGCAGTAGACTAGCGGGAGGTAATGAGCAGTTCTTC. Based on the CDR3 plus reference TRBV13 and TRBJ2-1, the full variable domain is AAGVIQSPRHLIKEKRETATLKCYPIPRHDTVYWYQQGPGQDPQFLISFYEKMQSDKGSIPDRFSAQQFSDYHSELNMSSLELGDSALYFCASSRLAGGNEQFFGPGTRLTVL.

The chain carries TRBV6-1 and TRBJ1-3; 7 bases map to TRBD1. The germline V gene has CDR1 MNHNS and CDR2 SASEGT. The CDR3 is made up of 14 amino acids. V lost 7 bases to trimming and J lost 0 bases; unmatched junction nucleotides: 3. As DNA, the CDR3 is TGTGCCAGCAAAGGGGGCCTCTCTGGAAACACCATATATTTT. It yields the protein CASKGGLSGNTIYF.